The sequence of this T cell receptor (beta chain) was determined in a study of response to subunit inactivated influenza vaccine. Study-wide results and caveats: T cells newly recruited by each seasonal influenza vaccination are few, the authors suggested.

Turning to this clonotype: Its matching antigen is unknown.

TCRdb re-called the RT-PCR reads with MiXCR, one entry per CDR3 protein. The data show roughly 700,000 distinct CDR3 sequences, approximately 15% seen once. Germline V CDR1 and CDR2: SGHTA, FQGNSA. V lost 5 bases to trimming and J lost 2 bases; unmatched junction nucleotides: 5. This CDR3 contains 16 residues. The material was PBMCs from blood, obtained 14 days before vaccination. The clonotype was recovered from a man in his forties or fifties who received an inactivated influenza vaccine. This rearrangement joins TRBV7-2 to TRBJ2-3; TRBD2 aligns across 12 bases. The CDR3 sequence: CASSPWTSGATDTQYF. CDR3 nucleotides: TGTGCCAGCAGCCCGTGGACTAGCGGGGCCACAGATACGCAGTATTTT.